The 5 T cell receptor beta chains in this list originate from one sample, sequenced in a study of T cells in Graves' hyperthyroidism and ophthalmopathy. The investigators amplified TCR beta CDR3 regions from RNA transcripts. First-round RT-PCR of the TCR CDR3 relied on the HTBI primer set. TCRdb fed the multiplex PCR reads into MiXCR, producing one record per CDR3 protein. The sample shows around 690,000 distinct CDR3 sequences, under 25% of them seen only once. Source material: blood. These receptors came from a man aged 25-45 years with Graves' ophthalmopathy.

This clonotype was picked up a small number of times. The chain joins TRBV5-1 to TRBJ2-2; 11 nucleotides align to TRBD2. The CDR3 runs 16 residues. Germline V lookup: CDR1 SGHRS, CDR2 YFSETQ. V lost 4 bases to trimming and J lost 4 bases; unmatched junction nucleotides: 6. The CDR3 DNA is TGCGCCAGCAGCAACCGACTAGCGGGAAGCACCGGGGAGCTGTTTTTT. This sequence encodes CASSNRLAGSTGELFF.

This clonotype was detected a few times. The J gene is TRBJ2-3, the V gene TRBV6-1, with TRBD2 matching 11 bases. The length of the CDR3 is 16 residues. Germline V CDR1 and CDR2: MNHNS, SASEGT. After removal of 5 bases from V and 2 bases from J, the junction contained 6 bases not matched to a gene. CDR3 DNA sequence: TGTGCCAGCAGTCCGTCGACTAGCGGGGTCACAGATACGCAGTATTTT. Translated: CASSPSTSGVTDTQYF.

This rearrangement joins TRBV5-1 to TRBJ1-6; D remains unclear. This CDR3 has 16 residues. Germline CDR1 and CDR2: SGHRS and YFSETQ. V shed 4 bases and J shed 0 bases, with 11 bases lying between them. The CDR3, as DNA: TGCGCCAGCAGCAACGGCGGAAGCTCCTATAATTCACCCCTCCACTTT. Amino acids: CASSNGGSSYNSPLHF.

This clonotype showed up just a few times. This chain uses TRBV28 with TRBJ2-2, with TRBD1 matching 10 bases. Trimming at V came to 5 bases and at J to 7 bases, leaving 10 bases not matched to a gene. The germline CDR1 and CDR2 sequences are MDHEN and SYDVKM. The CDR3 sequence is 16 residues long. The CDR3 spells CASSPSTGGRIGELFF. The CDR3 bases are TGTGCCAGCAGTCCCTCGACAGGGGGCAGGATCGGGGAGCTGTTTTTT.

This clonotype was seen ten or more times. The rearrangement uses TRBV28 and TRBJ1-6, with unresolved D. V dropped 7 bases and J dropped 7 bases, with 11 bases sitting between them. The V gene's germline CDR1 is MDHEN and CDR2 SYDVKM. There are 13 residues in the CDR3. The CDR3 DNA is TGTGCCAGCAAAAGGACGGCCAATTCACCCCTCCACTTT. It is translated as CASKRTANSPLHF.